The 14 T cell receptor beta chains reported below all come from one sample, sequenced in a study of CD8 T cell repertoires and influenza. Irradiated TAP-deficient T2 cells pulsed with around 0.98 uM peptide restimulated the CD8 T cells weekly for three to four weeks. cDNA made from roughly 100-300 ng of total RNA served as the template. TCRdb's table, derived via immunoSEQ multiplex PCR, lists solely in-frame clones and lacks some. Here the sample spans approximately 150 clones, around 30% being singletons. Overall study results and limits: The M1-specific TCR beta repertoire of every donor was dominated by TRBV19, at 57.1% to 89.5%. About half of M1-specific CDR3betas had the 11-mer xRSx motif; 10-mer xGxY, roughly 10%.

The sample consisted of M1 dextramer-binding CD8+ T cells from cultured PBMCs. Subset described: CD8 T cells sorted as dextramer-positive for the influenza matrix M1 58-66 peptide. These receptors all come from a person under 30 in good health.

The chain is built from TRBV19 and TRBJ2-1; 8 bases agree with TRBD2. This CDR3 is 15 amino acids long. Germline assignment: CDR1 LNHDA and CDR2 SQIVND (reference sequence). Germline trimming cut 2 bases from V and 5 bases from J; bases unmatched to any gene: 5. The CDR3 here is CASSINGGGNNEQFF. Written as DNA, the CDR3 is TGTGCCAGTAGTATAAACGGGGGGGGGAACAATGAGCAGTTCTTC.

Only one count was recorded for this clone. The chain recombines TRBV19 with TRBJ1-1, with D maybe TRBD1 (5 bases). Germline V gene sequence: CDR1 LNHDA, CDR2 SQIVND (reference sequence). V was shortened by 2 bases and J by 0 bases, with 10 bases between the two germline ends. CDR3 size: 15 residues. CDR3 in DNA: TGTGCCAGTAGTATATATGGGGCAGTGAACACTGAAGCTTTCTTT. It is translated as CASSIYGAVNTEAFF.

This chain links TRBV19 with TRBJ2-1; 9 bases match TRBD2. This CDR3 comprises 15 residues. CDR1 and CDR2 from the germline V gene are LNHDA and SQIVND (reference sequence). J gave up 2 bases and V 5 bases, and 4 bases lay outside the gene matches. The CDR3 DNA reads TGTGCCAGTAGTGCCCTAGCGGGGCCCTACAATGAGCAGTTCTTC. Translated: CASSALAGPYNEQFF.

This clone occurred a few times. CDR3 sequence: CASSRTSAYNEQFF. In nucleotides, the CDR3 is TGTGCCAGTAGTAGGACTAGCGCATACAATGAGCAGTTCTTC. The genes are TRBV19 and TRBJ2-1; 9 bases align to TRBD2. V was clipped by 4 bases and J by 4 bases; unmatched bases: 2. The CDR3 has 14 amino acids. CDR1 is LNHDA and CDR2 is SQIVND in the germline V gene (reference sequence).

CDR3 DNA: TGTGCCAGTAGTATCAGGGCGTCGTATGAGCAGTTCTTC. Amino acids: CASSIRASYEQFF. The chain has TRBV19 and TRBJ2-1, with D possibly being TRBD1 (5 bases). In germline, CDR1 is LNHDA, CDR2 SQIVND (reference sequence). V was shortened by 3 bases and J by 8 bases, with 11 bases between the two germline ends. The CDR3 extends over 13 amino acids.

This chain uses TRBV19 with TRBJ2-7, with 8 bases matching TRBD2. Germline values: CDR1 LNHDA, CDR2 SQIVND (reference sequence). Trimming at V came to 3 bases and at J to 3 bases, leaving 4 bases not matched to a gene. CDR3 length: 14 amino acids. The CDR3 sequence is CASSIRGGYYEQYF. CDR3 bases: TGTGCCAGTAGTATCCGGGGGGGGTACTACGAGCAGTACTTC.

This clone ranks as hyperexpanded. The V and J genes are TRBV19 and TRBJ2-1, with a possible D match to TRBD2 (5 bases). V was shortened by 5 bases and J by 8 bases, with 13 bases between the two germline ends. This CDR3 comprises 13 residues. Germline V gene lookup returns CDR1 LNHDA and CDR2 SQIVND (reference sequence). The CDR3 DNA reads TGTGCCAGTAGTGCCACTAGTATCTATGAGCAGTTCTTC. This encodes CASSATSIYEQFF.

Relative to its sample, this clone is large. The chain has TRBV7-2 and TRBJ2-5; 10 nucleotides line up with TRBD2. V gave up 6 bases and J gave up 4 bases; unmatched junction bases: 11. The length of the CDR3 is 16 residues. From germline, CDR1 is SGHTA and CDR2 FQGNSA. CDR3 coding DNA: TGTGCCAGCAGTCCCCTACTAGCGGGAATCCTAGAGACCCAGTACTTC. Translated, it gives CASSPLLAGILETQYF. Drawing the rest from reference TRBV7-2 and TRBJ2-5, the complete variable domain is GAGVSQSPSNKVTEKGKDVELRCDPISGHTALYWYRQSLGQGLEFLIYFQGNSAPDKSGLPSDRFSAERTGGSVSTLTIQRTQQEDSAVYLCASSPLLAGILETQYFGPGTRLLVL.

Only a few counts were recorded for this clone. The chain employs TRBV10-2 and TRBJ2-1, with D maybe TRBD2 (7 bases). The CDR3 runs 15 residues. V gave up 1 base and J gave up 8 bases, with 15 bases separating them. From germline, CDR1 is WSHSY and CDR2 SAAADI. In DNA form, the CDR3 reads TGCGCCAGCAGTGAGTTTGGGGGGGCCCTCGATGAGCAGTTCTTC. Encoded protein: CASSEFGGALDEQFF.

The genes are TRBV19 and TRBJ2-7, with D maybe TRBD2 (6 bases). The CDR3 spans 13 residues. Germline-derived CDR1 and CDR2 are LNHDA and SQIVND (reference sequence). The V end lost 5 bases, the J end lost 3 bases, and 11 bases lay between the germline ends. CDR3 sequence reads: CASSFGGYYEQYF. CDR3 DNA: TGTGCCAGTAGTTTCGGGGGATACTACGAGCAGTACTTC.

This chain joins TRBV19 and TRBJ2-7; D may be TRBD2 (6 bases). The ends were cut back, 3 bases at V and 6 bases at J, with 15 bases in the middle. The germline V gene encodes CDR1 LNHDA and CDR2 SQIVND (reference sequence). The CDR3 length is 14 residues. The CDR3 coding sequence is TGTGCCAGTAGTATTCGTAGCGGCCCCGGCGAGCAGTACTTC. Protein product: CASSIRSGPGEQYF.

The rearrangement uses TRBV19 and TRBJ1-1; 7 bases align to TRBD1. CDR1 and CDR2 from the germline V gene are LNHDA and SQIVND (reference sequence). CDR3 length equals 14 residues. V shed 10 bases and J 3 bases; nucleotides not matched to a gene: 11. The CDR3 region is CAKMRQGLDTEAFF. The CDR3 DNA reads TGTGCCAAGATGCGACAGGGACTGGACACTGAAGCTTTCTTT.

This chain uses TRBV19 with TRBJ1-2; 7 positions agree with TRBD1. Germline V gene lookup returns CDR1 LNHDA and CDR2 SQIVND (reference sequence). The ends lost 5 bases at V and 0 bases at J; junction bases unmatched: 9. The CDR3 is 16 residues long. The CDR3 loop is CASSVRGGSANYGYTF. The CDR3 DNA is TGTGCCAGTAGTGTCCGAGGGGGCTCAGCTAACTATGGCTACACCTTC.

The CDR3 loop is CASSLIGSSTDTQYF. CDR3 nucleotide sequence: TGTGCCAGCAGCTTAATTGGGAGCTCCACAGATACGCAGTATTTT. V gene TRBV7-3 combines with J gene TRBJ2-3, with D possibly TRBD2 on 5 matching bases. Trimming shortened V by 1 base and J by 2 bases, and 10 bases separated the two germline ends. The V gene's germline CDR1 is SGHTA and CDR2 FQGTGA. The CDR3 extends over 15 amino acids.